This T cell receptor (beta chain) was obtained from a study of beta chain features in type 1 diabetes. General study results and limits: A PCR bias possibly favoring shorter templates would apply equally to patients and controls.

On this clone itself: Its antigen remains unidentified.

V lost 1 base and J 0 bases, leaving 12 bases between the germline ends. CDR3 length equals 15 residues. Germline CDR1 and CDR2: GTSNPN and SVGIG (reference sequence). Sequencing targeted expressed TCRB transcripts, as all isolated RNA had been reverse transcribed. Sequenced by immunoSEQ multiplex PCR; TCRdb stores in-frame clones only, minus some. Of a few hundred thousand clones in the sample, around a fifth were seen once. The sample was naive CD4+ T cells from blood. The rearrangement uses TRBV30 and TRBJ1-1, with TRBD1 as a possible D gene (6 bases). The clonotype originates from a young woman in good health. The CDR3 coding sequence is TGTGCCTGGAGTGCCGGGACACTAATGAACACTGAAGCTTTCTTT. Its protein product is CAWSAGTLMNTEAFF.